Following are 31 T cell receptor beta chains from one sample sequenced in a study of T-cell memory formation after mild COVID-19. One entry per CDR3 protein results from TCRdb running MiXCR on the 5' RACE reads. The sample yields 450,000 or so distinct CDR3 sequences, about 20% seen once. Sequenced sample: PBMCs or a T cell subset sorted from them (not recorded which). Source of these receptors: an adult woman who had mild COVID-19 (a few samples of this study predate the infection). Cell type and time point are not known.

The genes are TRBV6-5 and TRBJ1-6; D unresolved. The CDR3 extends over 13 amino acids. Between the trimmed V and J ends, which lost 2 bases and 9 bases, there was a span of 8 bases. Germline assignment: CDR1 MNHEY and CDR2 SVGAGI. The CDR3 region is CASSYGPRSPLHF. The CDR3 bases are TGTGCCAGCAGTTACGGTCCCCGTTCACCCCTCCACTTT.

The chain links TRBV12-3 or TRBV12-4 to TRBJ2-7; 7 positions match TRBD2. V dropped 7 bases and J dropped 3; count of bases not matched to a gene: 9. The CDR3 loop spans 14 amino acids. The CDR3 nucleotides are TGTGCCAGCACCCCAGTTTCGGGGGGCTACGAGCAGTACTTC. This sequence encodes CASTPVSGGYEQYF.

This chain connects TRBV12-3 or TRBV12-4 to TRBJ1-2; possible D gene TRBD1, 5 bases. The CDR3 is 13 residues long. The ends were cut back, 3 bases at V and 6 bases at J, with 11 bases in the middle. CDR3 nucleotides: TGTGCCAGCAGTTTGGGACCGCGGAATGGCTACACCTTC. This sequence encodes CASSLGPRNGYTF.

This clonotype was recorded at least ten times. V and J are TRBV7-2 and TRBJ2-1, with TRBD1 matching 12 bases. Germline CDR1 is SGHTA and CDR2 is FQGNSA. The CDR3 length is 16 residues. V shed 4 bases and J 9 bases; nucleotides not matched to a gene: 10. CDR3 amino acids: CASSSQPGQGAREQFF. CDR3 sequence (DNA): TGTGCCAGCAGCTCCCAACCGGGACAGGGGGCGCGTGAGCAGTTCTTC.

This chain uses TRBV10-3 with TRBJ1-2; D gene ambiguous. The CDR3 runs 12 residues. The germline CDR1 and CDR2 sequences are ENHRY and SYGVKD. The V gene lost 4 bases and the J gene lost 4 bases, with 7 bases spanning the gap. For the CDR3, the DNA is TGTGCCATCAGTGCCGACCGCTATGGCTACACCTTC. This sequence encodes CAISADRYGYTF.

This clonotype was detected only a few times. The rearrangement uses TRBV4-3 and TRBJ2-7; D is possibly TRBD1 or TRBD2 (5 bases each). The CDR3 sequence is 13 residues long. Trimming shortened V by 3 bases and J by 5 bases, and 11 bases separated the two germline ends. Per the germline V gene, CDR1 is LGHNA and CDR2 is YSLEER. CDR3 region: CASSHEGRHEQYF. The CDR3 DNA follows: TGCGCCAGCAGCCACGAGGGGCGGCACGAGCAGTACTTC.

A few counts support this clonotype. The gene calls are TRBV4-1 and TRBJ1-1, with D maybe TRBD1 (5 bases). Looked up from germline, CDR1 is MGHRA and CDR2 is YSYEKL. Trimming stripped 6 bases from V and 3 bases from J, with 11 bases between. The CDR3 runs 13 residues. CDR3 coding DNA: TGCGCCAGCAGACAGGAGGTTGACACTGAAGCTTTCTTT. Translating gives CASRQEVDTEAFF.

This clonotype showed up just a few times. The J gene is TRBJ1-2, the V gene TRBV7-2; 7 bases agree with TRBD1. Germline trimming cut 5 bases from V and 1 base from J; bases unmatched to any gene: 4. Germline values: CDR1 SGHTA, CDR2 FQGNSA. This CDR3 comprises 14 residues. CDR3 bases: TGTGCCAGCAGCGGTCGACAGGGTAACTATGGCTACACCTTC. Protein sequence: CASSGRQGNYGYTF.

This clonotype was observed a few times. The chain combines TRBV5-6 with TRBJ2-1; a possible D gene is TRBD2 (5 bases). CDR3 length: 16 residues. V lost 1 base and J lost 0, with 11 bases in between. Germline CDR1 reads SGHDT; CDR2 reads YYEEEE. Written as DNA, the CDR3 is TGTGCCAGCAGCTTGCGGGATTGGGCCTCCTACAATGAGCAGTTCTTC. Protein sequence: CASSLRDWASYNEQFF.

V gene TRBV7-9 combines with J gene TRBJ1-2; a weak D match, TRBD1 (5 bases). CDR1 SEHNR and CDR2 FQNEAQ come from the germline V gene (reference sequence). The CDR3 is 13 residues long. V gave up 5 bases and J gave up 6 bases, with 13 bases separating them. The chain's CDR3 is CASSDQGIDGYTF. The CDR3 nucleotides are TGTGCCAGCAGCGACCAGGGTATAGATGGCTACACCTTC. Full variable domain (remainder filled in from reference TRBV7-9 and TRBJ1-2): DTGVSQNPRHKITKRGQNVTFRCDPISEHNRLYWYRQTLGQGPEFLTYFQNEAQLEKSRLLSDRFSAERPKGSFSTLEIQRTEQGDSAMYLCASSDQGIDGYTFGSGTRLTVV.

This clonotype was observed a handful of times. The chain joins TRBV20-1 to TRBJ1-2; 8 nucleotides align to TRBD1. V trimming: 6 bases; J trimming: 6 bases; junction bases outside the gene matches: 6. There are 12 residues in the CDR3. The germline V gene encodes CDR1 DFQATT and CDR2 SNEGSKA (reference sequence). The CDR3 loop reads CSAARDRNGYTF. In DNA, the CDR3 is TGCAGTGCAGCAAGGGACAGGAATGGCTACACCTTC.

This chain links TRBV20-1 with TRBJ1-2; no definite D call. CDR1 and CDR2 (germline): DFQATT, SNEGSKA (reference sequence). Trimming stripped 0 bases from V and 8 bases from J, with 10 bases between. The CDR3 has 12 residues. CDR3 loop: CSARDLEDGYTF. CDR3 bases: TGCAGTGCTAGAGATCTCGAGGACGGCTACACCTTC.

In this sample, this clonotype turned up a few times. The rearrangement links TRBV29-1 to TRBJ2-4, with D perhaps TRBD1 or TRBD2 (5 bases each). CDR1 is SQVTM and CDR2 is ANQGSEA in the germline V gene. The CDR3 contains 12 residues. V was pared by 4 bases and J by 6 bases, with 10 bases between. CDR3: CSVGGGLNIQYF. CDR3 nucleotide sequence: TGCAGCGTTGGGGGCGGGCTAAACATTCAGTACTTC. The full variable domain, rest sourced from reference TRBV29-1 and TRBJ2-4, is SAVISQKPSRDICQRGTSLTIQCQVDSQVTMMFWYRQQPGQSLTLIATANQGSEATYESGFVIDKFPISRPNLTFSTLTVSNMSPEDSSIYLCSVGGGLNIQYFGAGTRLSVL.

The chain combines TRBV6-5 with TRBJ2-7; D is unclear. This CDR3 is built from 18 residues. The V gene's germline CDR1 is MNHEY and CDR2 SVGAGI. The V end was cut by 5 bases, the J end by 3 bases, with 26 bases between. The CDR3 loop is CASSPFTTLGFRLYEQYF. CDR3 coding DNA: TGTGCCAGCAGTCCTTTCACCACGTTAGGCTTCCGGCTCTACGAGCAGTACTTC.

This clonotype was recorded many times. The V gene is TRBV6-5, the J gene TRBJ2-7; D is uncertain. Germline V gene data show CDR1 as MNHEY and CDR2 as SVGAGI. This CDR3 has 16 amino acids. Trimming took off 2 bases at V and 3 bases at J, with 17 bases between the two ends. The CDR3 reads CASSYGVLDANYEQYF. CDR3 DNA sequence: TGTGCCAGCAGTTACGGTGTATTGGATGCGAACTACGAGCAGTACTTC.

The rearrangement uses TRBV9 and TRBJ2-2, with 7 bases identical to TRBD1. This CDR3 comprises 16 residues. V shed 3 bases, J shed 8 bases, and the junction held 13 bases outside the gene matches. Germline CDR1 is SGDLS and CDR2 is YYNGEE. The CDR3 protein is CASSGISYRGPGELFF. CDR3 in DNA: TGTGCCAGCAGCGGGATCTCTTACAGGGGCCCTGGGGAGCTGTTTTTT. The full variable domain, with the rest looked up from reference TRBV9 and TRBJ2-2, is DSGVTQTPKHLITATGQRVTLRCSPRSGDLSVYWYQQSLDQGLQFLIQYYNGEERAKGNILERFSAQQFPDLHSELNLSSLELGDSALYFCASSGISYRGPGELFFGEGSRLTVL.

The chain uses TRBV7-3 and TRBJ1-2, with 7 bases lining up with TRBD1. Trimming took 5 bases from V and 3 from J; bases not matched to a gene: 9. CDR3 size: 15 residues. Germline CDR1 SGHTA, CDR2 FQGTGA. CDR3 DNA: TGTGCCAGCAGCCCATCCGGGGACAGCGACTATGGCTACACCTTC. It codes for CASSPSGDSDYGYTF. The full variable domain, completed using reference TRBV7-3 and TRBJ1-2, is GAGVSQTPSNKVTEKGKYVELRCDPISGHTALYWYRQSLGQGPEFLIYFQGTGAADDSGLPNDRFFAVRPEGSVSTLKIQRTERGDSAVYLCASSPSGDSDYGYTFGSGTRLTVV.

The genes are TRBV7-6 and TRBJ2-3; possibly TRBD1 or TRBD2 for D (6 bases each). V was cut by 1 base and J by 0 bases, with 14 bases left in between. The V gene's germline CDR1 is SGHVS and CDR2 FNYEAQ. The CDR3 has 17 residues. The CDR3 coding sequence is TGTGCCAGCAGCTTAGGGGGGGCGGGGCCCAGCACAGATACGCAGTATTTT. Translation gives CASSLGGAGPSTDTQYF. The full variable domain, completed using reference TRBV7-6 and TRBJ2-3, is GAGVSQSPRYKVTKRGQDVALRCDPISGHVSLYWYRQALGQGPEFLTYFNYEAQQDKSGLPNDRFSAERPEGSISTLTIQRTEQRDSAMYRCASSLGGAGPSTDTQYFGPGTRLTVL.

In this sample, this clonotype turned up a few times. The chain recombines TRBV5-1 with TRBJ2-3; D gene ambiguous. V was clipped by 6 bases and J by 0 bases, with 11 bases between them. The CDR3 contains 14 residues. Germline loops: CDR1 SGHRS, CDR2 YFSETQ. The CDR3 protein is CASKTEYSTDTQYF. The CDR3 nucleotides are TGCGCCAGCAAAACAGAGTATAGCACAGATACGCAGTATTTT.

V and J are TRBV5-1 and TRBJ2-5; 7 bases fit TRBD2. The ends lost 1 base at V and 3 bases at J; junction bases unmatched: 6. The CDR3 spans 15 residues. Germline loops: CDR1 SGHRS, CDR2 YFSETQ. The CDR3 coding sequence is TGCGCCAGCAGCTTGTTTACTAGCGCAAAAGAGACCCAGTACTTC. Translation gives CASSLFTSAKETQYF.

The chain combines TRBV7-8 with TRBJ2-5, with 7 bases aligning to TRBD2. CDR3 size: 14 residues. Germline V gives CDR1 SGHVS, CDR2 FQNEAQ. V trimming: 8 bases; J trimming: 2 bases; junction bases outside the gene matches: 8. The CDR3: CASETRGVQETQYF. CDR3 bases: TGTGCCAGCGAGACTCGGGGGGTGCAAGAGACCCAGTACTTC.

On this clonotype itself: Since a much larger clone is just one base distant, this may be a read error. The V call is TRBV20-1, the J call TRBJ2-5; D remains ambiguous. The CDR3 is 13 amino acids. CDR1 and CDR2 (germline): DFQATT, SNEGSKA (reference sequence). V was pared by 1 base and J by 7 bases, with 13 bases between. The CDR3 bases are TGCAGTGCTAGAGCCTCTGGCCCTGGGACCCAGTACTTC. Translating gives CSARASGPGTQYF.

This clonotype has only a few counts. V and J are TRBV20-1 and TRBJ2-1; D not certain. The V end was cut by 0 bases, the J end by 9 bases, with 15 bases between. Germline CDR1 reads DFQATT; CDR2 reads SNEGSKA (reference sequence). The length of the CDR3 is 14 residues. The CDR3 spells CSARDLTLWGEQFF. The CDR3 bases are TGCAGTGCTAGAGATCTTACCCTCTGGGGTGAGCAGTTCTTC.

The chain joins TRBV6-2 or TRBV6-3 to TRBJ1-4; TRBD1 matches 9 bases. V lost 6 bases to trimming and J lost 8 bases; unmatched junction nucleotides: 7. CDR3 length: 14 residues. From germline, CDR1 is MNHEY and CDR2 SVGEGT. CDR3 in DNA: TGTGCCAGCAGAAAACAGGGGGCAGTGGAAAAACTGTTTTTT. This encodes CASRKQGAVEKLFF.

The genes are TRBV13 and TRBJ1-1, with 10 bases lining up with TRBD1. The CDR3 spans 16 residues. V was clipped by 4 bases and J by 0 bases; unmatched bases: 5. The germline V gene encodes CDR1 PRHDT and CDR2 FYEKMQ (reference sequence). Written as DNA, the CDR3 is TGTGCCAGCAGCTCAGCCGGGACAGGGGTGAACACTGAAGCTTTCTTT. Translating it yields CASSSAGTGVNTEAFF.

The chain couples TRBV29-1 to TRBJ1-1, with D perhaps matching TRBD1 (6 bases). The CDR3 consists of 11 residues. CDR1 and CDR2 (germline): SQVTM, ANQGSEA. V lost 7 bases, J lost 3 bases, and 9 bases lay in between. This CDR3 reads CSGRGDTEAFF. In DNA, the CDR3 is TGCAGCGGCAGGGGAGACACTGAAGCTTTCTTT.

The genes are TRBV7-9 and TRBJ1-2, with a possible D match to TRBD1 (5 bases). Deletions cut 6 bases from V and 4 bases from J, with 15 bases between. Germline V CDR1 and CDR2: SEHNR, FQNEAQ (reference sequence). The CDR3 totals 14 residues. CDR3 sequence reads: CASSFIRDVYGYTF. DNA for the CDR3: TGTGCCAGCAGTTTCATCCGGGACGTCTATGGCTACACCTTC. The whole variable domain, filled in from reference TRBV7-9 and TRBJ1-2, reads DTGVSQNPRHKITKRGQNVTFRCDPISEHNRLYWYRQTLGQGPEFLTYFQNEAQLEKSRLLSDRFSAERPKGSFSTLEIQRTEQGDSAMYLCASSFIRDVYGYTFGSGTRLTVV.

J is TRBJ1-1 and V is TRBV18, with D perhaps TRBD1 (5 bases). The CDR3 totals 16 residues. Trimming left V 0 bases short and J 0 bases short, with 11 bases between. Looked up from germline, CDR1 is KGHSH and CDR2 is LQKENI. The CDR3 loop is CASSPPGGKVNTEAFF. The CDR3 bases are TGTGCCAGCTCACCACCGGGGGGGAAGGTGAACACTGAAGCTTTCTTT.

CDR3 coding DNA: TGTGCCAGTAGTACCTCCGGGACAGGCAACAATCAGCCCCAGCATTTT. Amino acid sequence: CASSTSGTGNNQPQHF. The rearrangement uses TRBV19 and TRBJ1-5; 8 positions match TRBD1. The ends lost 4 bases at V and 3 bases at J; junction bases unmatched: 8. CDR3 length: 16 residues. Germline assignment: CDR1 LNHDA and CDR2 SQIVND (reference sequence). Together with reference TRBV19 and TRBJ1-5, the CDR3 gives the full variable domain: DGGITQSPKYLFRKEGQNVTLSCEQNLNHDAMYWYRQDPGQGLRLIYYSQIVNDFQKGDIAEGYSVSREKKESFPLTVTSAQKNPTAFYLCASSTSGTGNNQPQHFGDGTRLSIL.

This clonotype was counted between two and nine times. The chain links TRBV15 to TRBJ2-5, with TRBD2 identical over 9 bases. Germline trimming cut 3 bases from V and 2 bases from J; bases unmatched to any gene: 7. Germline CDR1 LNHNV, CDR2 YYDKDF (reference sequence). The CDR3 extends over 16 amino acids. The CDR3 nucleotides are TGTGCCACCAGCAGGACCAAAGCGGGGGGTCAAGAGACCCAGTACTTC. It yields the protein CATSRTKAGGQETQYF.

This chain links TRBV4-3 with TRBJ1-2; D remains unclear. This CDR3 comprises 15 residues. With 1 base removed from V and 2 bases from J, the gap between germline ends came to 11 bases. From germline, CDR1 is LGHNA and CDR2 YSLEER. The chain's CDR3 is CASSQVFGRNYGYTF. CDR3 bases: TGCGCCAGCAGCCAAGTATTCGGACGGAACTATGGCTACACCTTC.